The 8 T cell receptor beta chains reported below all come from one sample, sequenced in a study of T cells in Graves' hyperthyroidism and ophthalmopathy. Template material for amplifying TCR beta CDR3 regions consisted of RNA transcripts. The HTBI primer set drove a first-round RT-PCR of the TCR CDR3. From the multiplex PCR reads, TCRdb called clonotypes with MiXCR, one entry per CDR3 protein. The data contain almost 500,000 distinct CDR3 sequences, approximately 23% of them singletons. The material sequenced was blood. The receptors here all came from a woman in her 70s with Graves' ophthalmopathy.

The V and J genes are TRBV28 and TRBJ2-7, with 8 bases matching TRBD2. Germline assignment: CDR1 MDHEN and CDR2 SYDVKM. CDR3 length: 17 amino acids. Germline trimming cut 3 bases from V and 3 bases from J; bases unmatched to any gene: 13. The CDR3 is CASSFSFELAAYYEQYF. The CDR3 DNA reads TGTGCCAGCAGTTTTTCTTTTGAACTAGCGGCTTACTACGAGCAGTACTTC.

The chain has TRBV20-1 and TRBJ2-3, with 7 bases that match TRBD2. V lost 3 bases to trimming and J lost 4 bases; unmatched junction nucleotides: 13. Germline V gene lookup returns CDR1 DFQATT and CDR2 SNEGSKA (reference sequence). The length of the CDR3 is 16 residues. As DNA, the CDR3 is TGCAGTGCTAGCCCACTGTTGAGGGAGGGCGCAGATACGCAGTATTTT. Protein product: CSASPLLREGADTQYF.

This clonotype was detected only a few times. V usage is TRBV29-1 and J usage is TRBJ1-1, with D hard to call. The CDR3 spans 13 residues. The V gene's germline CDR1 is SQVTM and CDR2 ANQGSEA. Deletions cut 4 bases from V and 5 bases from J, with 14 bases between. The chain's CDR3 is CSVVRLEGTEAFF. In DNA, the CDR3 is TGCAGCGTTGTACGGCTCGAAGGTACTGAAGCTTTCTTT.

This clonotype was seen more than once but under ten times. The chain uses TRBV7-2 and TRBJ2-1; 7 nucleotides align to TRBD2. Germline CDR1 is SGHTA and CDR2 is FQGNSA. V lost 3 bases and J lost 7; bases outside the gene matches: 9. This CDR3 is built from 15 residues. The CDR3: CASSFIRGGNNEQFF. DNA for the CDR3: TGTGCCAGCAGCTTTATTAGGGGAGGGAATAATGAGCAGTTCTTC.

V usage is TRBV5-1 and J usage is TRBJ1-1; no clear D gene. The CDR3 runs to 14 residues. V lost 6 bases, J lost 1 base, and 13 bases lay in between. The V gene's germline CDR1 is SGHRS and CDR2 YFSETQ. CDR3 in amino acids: CASTLVGGNTEAFF. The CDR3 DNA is TGCGCCAGCACCCTGGTGGGCGGGAACACTGAAGCTTTCTTT. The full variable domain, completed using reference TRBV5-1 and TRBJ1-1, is KAGVTQTPRYLIKTRGQQVTLSCSPISGHRSVSWYQQTPGQGLQFLFEYFSETQRNKGNFPGRFSGRQFSNSRSEMNVSTLELGDSALYLCASTLVGGNTEAFFGQGTRLTVV.

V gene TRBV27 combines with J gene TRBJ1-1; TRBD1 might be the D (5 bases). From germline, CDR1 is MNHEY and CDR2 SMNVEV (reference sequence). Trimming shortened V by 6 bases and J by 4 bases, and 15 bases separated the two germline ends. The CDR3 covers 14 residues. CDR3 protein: CASRMKGDFTEAFF. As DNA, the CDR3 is TGTGCCAGCAGAATGAAAGGGGATTTCACTGAAGCTTTCTTT.

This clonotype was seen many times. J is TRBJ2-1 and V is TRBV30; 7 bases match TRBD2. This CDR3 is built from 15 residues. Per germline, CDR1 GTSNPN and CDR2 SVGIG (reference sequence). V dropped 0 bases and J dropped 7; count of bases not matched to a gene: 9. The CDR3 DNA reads TGTGCCTGGAGTGTCTCGGCGGGAGTGGTAAATGAGCAGTTCTTC. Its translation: CAWSVSAGVVNEQFF.

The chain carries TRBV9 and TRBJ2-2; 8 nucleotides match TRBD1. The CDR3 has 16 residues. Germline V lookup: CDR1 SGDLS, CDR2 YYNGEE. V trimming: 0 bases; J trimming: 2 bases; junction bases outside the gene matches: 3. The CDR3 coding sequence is TGTGCCAGCAGCGTAGCGGACAGGGCCAACACCGGGGAGCTGTTTTTT. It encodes CASSVADRANTGELFF. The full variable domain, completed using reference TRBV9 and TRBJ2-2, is DSGVTQTPKHLITATGQRVTLRCSPRSGDLSVYWYQQSLDQGLQFLIQYYNGEERAKGNILERFSAQQFPDLHSELNLSSLELGDSALYFCASSVADRANTGELFFGEGSRLTVL.